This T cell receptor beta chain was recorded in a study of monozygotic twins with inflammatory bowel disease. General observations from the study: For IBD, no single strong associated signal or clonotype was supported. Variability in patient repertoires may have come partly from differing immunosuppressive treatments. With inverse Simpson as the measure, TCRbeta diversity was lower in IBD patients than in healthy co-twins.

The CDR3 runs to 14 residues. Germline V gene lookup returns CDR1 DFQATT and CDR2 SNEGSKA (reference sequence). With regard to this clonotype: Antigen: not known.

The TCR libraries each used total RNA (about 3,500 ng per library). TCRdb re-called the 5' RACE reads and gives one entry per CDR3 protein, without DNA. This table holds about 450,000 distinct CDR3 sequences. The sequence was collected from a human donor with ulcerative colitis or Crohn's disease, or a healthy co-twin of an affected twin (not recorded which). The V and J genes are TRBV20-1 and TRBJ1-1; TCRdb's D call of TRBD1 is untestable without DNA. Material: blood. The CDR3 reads CSARAGQGNTEAFF.